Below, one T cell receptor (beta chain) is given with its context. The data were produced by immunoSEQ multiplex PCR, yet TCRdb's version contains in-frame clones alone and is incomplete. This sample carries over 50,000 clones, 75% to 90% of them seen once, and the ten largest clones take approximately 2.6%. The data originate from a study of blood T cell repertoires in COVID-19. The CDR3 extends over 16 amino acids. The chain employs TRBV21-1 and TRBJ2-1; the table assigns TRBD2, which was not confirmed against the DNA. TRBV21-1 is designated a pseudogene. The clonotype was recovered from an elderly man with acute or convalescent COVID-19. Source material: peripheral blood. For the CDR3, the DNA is TGTGCCAGCAGCAAAACCCTGCCGGGAGCTGACAATGAGCAGTTCTTC. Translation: CASSKTLPGADNEQFF.